Presented here are 14 T cell receptor beta chains from one specimen sequenced in a study of cytomegalovirus exposure and HLA in healthy donors. Use of 60 Vbeta and 13 Jbeta primers characterized the PCR. Data came from immunoSEQ multiplex PCR; TCRdb stores just in-frame clones and leaves some out. This sample has fewer than 200,000 clones, with about 80% found just once. The sample taken for sequencing was PBMCs. The receptors were gathered from a woman in her twenties or thirties in good health and CMV-seronegative.

This clone turned up a few times. The CDR3 coding sequence is TGTGCCATCAGAAGAACCGGGGAGAACACTGAAGCTTTCTTT. Encoded protein: CAIRRTGENTEAFF. The chain couples TRBV10-3 to TRBJ1-1, with D uncertain. The CDR3 consists of 14 residues. The V end lost 6 bases, the J end lost 1 base, and 12 bases lay between the germline ends. The germline gives CDR1 ENHRY, CDR2 SYGVKD.

The rearrangement uses TRBV5-5 and TRBJ1-2; TRBD1 aligns across 7 bases. Per the germline V gene, CDR1 is SGHKS and CDR2 is YYEKEE (reference sequence). The CDR3 has 14 amino acids. V lost 4 bases and J lost 2; bases outside the gene matches: 5. DNA for the CDR3: TGTGCCAGCAGCCCGGGACAGACGAACTATGGCTACACCTTC. It encodes CASSPGQTNYGYTF. The full variable domain, with the rest looked up from reference TRBV5-5 and TRBJ1-2, is DAGVTQSPTHLIKTRGQQVTLRCSPISGHKSVSWYQQVLGQGPQFIFQYYEKEERGRGNFPDRFSARQFPNYSSELNVNALLLGDSALYLCASSPGQTNYGYTFGSGTRLTVV.

A word on this clone: Germline is not matched at one junction end, which may reflect a read error. Here the CDR3 DNA reads TGTTCCAGCACCGACACCTACTATGGCTACACCTTC. Protein: CSSTDTYYGYTF. This chain connects TRBV7-9 to TRBJ1-2; unclear D gene. Germline values: CDR1 SEHNR, CDR2 FQNEAQ (reference sequence). The CDR3 extends over 12 amino acids.

The chain links TRBV7-2 to TRBJ2-1; 7 nucleotides agree with TRBD2. The germline V gene encodes CDR1 SGHTA and CDR2 FQGNSA. With V trimmed by 1 base and J by 7 bases, 10 bases remained unmatched. This CDR3 is built from 16 residues. CDR3 bases: TGTGCCAGCAGCTTAGGGAGTCGCGGGAGTTGGAATGAGCAGTTCTTC. Translated, it gives CASSLGSRGSWNEQFF.

The chain couples TRBV6-5 to TRBJ1-3; perhaps TRBD1 as D (5 bases). The CDR3 consists of 15 residues. V lost 4 bases, J lost 3 bases, and 13 bases lay in between. The germline CDR1 and CDR2 sequences are MNHEY and SVGAGI. The CDR3, as DNA: TGTGCCAGCAGTTCGAACAGGCTTCTTGGAAACACCATATATTTT. As protein: CASSSNRLLGNTIYF.

This chain joins TRBV27 and TRBJ1-2; weak D call: TRBD1 (5 bases). Trimming pared 0 bases from V and 2 bases from J, leaving 13 bases between. This CDR3 contains 16 residues. Germline V lookup: CDR1 MNHEY, CDR2 SMNVEV (reference sequence). Written as DNA, the CDR3 is TGTGCCAGCAGTTTATCGATATATGGGGGGAACTATGGCTACACCTTC. Encoded protein: CASSLSIYGGNYGYTF.

About this clone: Because it lacks the conserved phenylalanine or tryptophan at the end, this CDR3 is likely a read error. The chain joins TRBV4-1 to TRBJ2-7; the D gene is possibly TRBD2 (5 bases). The germline V gene encodes CDR1 MGHRA and CDR2 YSYEKL. CDR3 length: 20 residues. V lost 2 bases to trimming and J lost 0 bases, with 26 bases between them. The DNA of the CDR3 is TGCGCCAGCAGCCAAATGGCTCGGGCTAGCACGCCTTCCCCCTCCTACGAGCAGTACTCC. It translates to CASSQMARASTPSPSYEQYS.

The CDR3 nucleotides are TGCGCCAGCAGCTTCGGTAGCGGGACTAGCACAGATACGCAGTATTTT. Its translation is CASSFGSGTSTDTQYF. The chain is built from TRBV5-1 and TRBJ2-3; 8 nucleotides align to TRBD2. The CDR3 covers 16 residues. Germline V gives CDR1 SGHRS, CDR2 YFSETQ. V dropped 2 bases and J dropped 0; count of bases not matched to a gene: 5.

The chain couples TRBV7-2 to TRBJ2-5, with a tentative D call TRBD1 (6 bases). TRBJ2-7 explains the end of the DNA better; the J call may be wrong. The germline gives CDR1 SGHTA, CDR2 FQGNSA. The CDR3 runs 14 residues. CDR3 nucleotides: TGTGCCAGCAGCCACAGTGGGACAAGCTACGAGCAGTACTTC. Translation gives CASSHSGTSYEQYF.

The J gene is TRBJ1-2, the V gene TRBV2; D remains unclear. Germline values: CDR1 SNHLY, CDR2 FYNNEI. Trimming pared 6 bases from V and 2 bases from J, leaving 13 bases between. This CDR3 contains 14 residues. CDR3 sequence reads: CASRNGEGNYGYTF. CDR3 in DNA: TGTGCCAGCAGAAACGGCGAGGGCAACTATGGCTACACCTTC.

This clone appeared once. This chain uses TRBV4-2 with TRBJ1-1; D is uncertain. Germline V lookup: CDR1 LGHNA, CDR2 YNFKEQ. The CDR3 has 16 amino acids. The V end was cut by 0 bases, the J end by 4 bases, with 15 bases between. The CDR3 is CASSQERVGMGTEAFF. For the CDR3, the DNA is TGTGCCAGCAGCCAAGAGAGGGTAGGGATGGGCACTGAAGCTTTCTTT.

The chain has TRBV6-4 and TRBJ2-1, with D uncertain. The ends were cut back, 0 bases at V and 10 bases at J, with 10 bases in the middle. Germline V gene sequence: CDR1 MRHNA, CDR2 SNTAGT. The CDR3 has 13 residues. In DNA, the CDR3 is TGTGCCAGCAGTGACTCTAATGGGCTGGAGCAGTTCTTC. Its translation is CASSDSNGLEQFF.

The J gene is TRBJ1-5, the V gene TRBV21-1. TRBV21-1 is deemed a pseudogene. This CDR3 contains 13 residues. This CDR3 reads CASSKKVEVPQHF. CDR3 nucleotide sequence: TGTGCCAGCAGCAAAAAGGTCGAGGTACCCCAGCATTTT.

In regard to this clone: Other DNA sequences in the same sample also yield this CDR3. CDR3 bases: TGTGCCAGCAGCTTAGTCGGGACAGGGAGCAATCAGCCCCAGCATTTT. Translation gives CASSLVGTGSNQPQHF. The chain employs TRBV7-2 and TRBJ1-5, with 9 bases aligning to TRBD1. Unmatched junction bases numbered 2, after V lost 1 base and J lost 1 base. Looked up from germline, CDR1 is SGHTA and CDR2 is FQGNSA. The CDR3 totals 16 residues. Using reference TRBV7-2 and TRBJ1-5 for the parts outside the CDR3, the full variable domain is GAGVSQSPSNKVTEKGKDVELRCDPISGHTALYWYRQSLGQGLEFLIYFQGNSAPDKSGLPSDRFSAERTGGSVSTLTIQRTQQEDSAVYLCASSLVGTGSNQPQHFGDGTRLSIL.